The 2 T cell receptor beta chains below all came from one sample that was sequenced in a study of T cell responses to AZD1222 COVID-19 vaccine. Generated by immunoSEQ multiplex PCR, the TCRdb table keeps only in-frame clones and is missing some. The profile shows about 130,000 clones, 93% of them singletons. The source was peripheral blood, collected on day 0 of AZD1222 vaccination. Receptors originate from an adult in good health.

Here the CDR3 reads CASSYHRTDSGNTIYF. In DNA, the CDR3 is TGTGCCAGCAGTTACCATAGGACGGACTCTGGAAACACCATATATTTT. The V and J genes are TRBV6-2 or TRBV6-3 and TRBJ1-3; D not certain. CDR3 size: 16 residues. V dropped 2 bases and J dropped 0 bases, with 11 bases sitting between them. In germline, CDR1 is MNHEY, CDR2 SVGEGT.

In DNA form, the CDR3 reads TGTGCCAGCAGCTCTGAGCGGGATCCTATCTACGAGCAGTACTTC. Translation gives CASSSERDPIYEQYF. V gene TRBV3-1 (or the pseudogene TRBV3-2) combines with J gene TRBJ2-7, with 7 positions matching TRBD2. CDR1 is LGHDT and CDR2 is YNNKEL in the germline V gene (reference sequence). Unmatched junction bases numbered 10, after V lost 5 bases and J lost 3 bases. The length of the CDR3 is 15 residues.